The 2 T cell receptor beta chains listed next were all sequenced from one sample in a study of human T cells and chemical hapten exposure. TCRdb reprocessed the RACE reads with MiXCR, giving one entry per CDR3 protein. The sample holds 50,000 to 65,000 distinct CDR3 sequences, over 8% seen once. Time point denoted: pre-sensitization, week 0. As to treatment: therapeutic diphenylcyclopropenone sensitization with weekly scalp DPC. Material: whole blood, obtained in connection with sensitization to the hapten diphenylcyclopropenone (DPC). The receptors come from a middle-aged woman with alopecia areata. Some clones in this sample may be carry-over from other donors' samples.

This clonotype has ten or more counts. V is TRBV3-1 and J is TRBJ1-1; D may be TRBD1 (6 bases). CDR3 length equals 14 residues. Germline V gives CDR1 LGHDT, CDR2 YNNKEL (reference sequence). V shed 3 bases and J shed 5 bases, with 13 bases lying between them. The CDR3 nucleotides read TGTGCCAGCAGCCAGGTAACAGGGAGTACTGAAGCTTTCTTT. Translated: CASSQVTGSTEAFF.

This clonotype was seen repeatedly, ten times or more. V is TRBV5-6 and J is TRBJ2-3; D is undetermined. This CDR3 is 13 amino acids long. CDR1 is SGHDT and CDR2 is YYEEEE in the germline V gene. The germline V and J ends were trimmed by 4 bases and 4 bases, with 10 bases remaining between them. The CDR3 DNA sequence: TGTGCCAGCAGCCTCCCGGGCGCAGATACGCAGTATTTT. Translation gives CASSLPGADTQYF. The variable domain in full, completed from reference TRBV5-6 and TRBJ2-3, reads DAGVTQSPTHLIKTRGQQVTLRCSPKSGHDTVSWYQQALGQGPQFIFQYYEEEERQRGNFPDRFSGHQFPNYSSELNVNALLLGDSALYLCASSLPGADTQYFGPGTRLTVL.